This paragraph covers one TCR beta chain sequence. The record originates from a study of Ad26.COV2.S vaccination and SARS-CoV-2 variants. The repertoire was sequenced with immunoSEQ multiplex PCR; TCRdb's copy has only in-frame clones and lacks some. The data show roughly 100,000 clones, about 78% seen once. The receptor was isolated from a human donor who had recovered from COVID-19. Sequencing used peripheral blood, obtained after recovery from COVID-19.

In DNA, the CDR3 is TGCGCCAGCCTTTGGGGCCCGGGGGGTGAAGCTTTCTTT. Protein sequence: CASLWGPGGEAFF. J is TRBJ1-1 and V is TRBV5-1, with D tentatively TRBD1 (5 bases). V was clipped by 7 bases and J by 7 bases, with 17 bases between them. Germline V lookup: CDR1 SGHRS, CDR2 YFSETQ. The CDR3 is 13 residues long. Full variable domain (missing parts from reference TRBV5-1 and TRBJ1-1): KAGVTQTPRYLIKTRGQQVTLSCSPISGHRSVSWYQQTPGQGLQFLFEYFSETQRNKGNFPGRFSGRQFSNSRSEMNVSTLELGDSALYLCASLWGPGGEAFFGQGTRLTVV.